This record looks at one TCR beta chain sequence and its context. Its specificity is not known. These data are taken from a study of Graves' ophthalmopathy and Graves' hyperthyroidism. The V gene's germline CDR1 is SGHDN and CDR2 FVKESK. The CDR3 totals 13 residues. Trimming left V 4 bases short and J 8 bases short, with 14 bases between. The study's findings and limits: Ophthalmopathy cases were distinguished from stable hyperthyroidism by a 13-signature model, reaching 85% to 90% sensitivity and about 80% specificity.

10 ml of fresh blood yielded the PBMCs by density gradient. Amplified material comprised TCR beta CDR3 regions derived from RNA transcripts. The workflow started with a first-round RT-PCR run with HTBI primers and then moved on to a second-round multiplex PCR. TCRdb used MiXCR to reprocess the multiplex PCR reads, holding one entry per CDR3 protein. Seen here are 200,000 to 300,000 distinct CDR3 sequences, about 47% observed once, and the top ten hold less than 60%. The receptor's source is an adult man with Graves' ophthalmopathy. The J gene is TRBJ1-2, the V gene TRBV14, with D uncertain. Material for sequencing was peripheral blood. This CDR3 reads CASSLSIYRGYTF. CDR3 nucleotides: TGTGCCAGCAGCCTGAGCATCTATAGGGGCTACACCTTC.